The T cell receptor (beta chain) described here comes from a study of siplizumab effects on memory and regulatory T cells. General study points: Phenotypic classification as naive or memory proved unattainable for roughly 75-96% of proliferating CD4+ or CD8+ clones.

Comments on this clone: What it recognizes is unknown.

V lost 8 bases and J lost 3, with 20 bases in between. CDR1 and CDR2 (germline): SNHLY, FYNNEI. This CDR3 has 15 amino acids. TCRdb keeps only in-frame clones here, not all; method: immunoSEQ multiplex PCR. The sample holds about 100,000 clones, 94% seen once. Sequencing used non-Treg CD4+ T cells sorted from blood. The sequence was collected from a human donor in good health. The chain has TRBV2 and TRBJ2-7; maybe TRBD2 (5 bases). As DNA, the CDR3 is TGTGCCAGCCGGTTCGGAACAGCGGCGGACTACGAGCAGTACTTC. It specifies CASRFGTAADYEQYF.